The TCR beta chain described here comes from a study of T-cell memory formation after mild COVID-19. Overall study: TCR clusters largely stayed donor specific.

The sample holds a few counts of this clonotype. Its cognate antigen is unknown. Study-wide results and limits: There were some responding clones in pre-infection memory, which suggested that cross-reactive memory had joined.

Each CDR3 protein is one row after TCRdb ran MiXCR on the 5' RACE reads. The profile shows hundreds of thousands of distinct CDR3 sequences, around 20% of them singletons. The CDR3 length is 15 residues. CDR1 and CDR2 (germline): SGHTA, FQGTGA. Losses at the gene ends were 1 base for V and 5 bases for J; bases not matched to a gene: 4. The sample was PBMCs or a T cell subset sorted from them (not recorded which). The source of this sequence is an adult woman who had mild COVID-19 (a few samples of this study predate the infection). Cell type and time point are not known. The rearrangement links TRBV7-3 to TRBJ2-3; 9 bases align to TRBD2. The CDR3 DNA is TGTGCCAGCAGCTTAATGGGACTAGCAGTAGATACGCAGTATTTT. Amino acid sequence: CASSLMGLAVDTQYF.